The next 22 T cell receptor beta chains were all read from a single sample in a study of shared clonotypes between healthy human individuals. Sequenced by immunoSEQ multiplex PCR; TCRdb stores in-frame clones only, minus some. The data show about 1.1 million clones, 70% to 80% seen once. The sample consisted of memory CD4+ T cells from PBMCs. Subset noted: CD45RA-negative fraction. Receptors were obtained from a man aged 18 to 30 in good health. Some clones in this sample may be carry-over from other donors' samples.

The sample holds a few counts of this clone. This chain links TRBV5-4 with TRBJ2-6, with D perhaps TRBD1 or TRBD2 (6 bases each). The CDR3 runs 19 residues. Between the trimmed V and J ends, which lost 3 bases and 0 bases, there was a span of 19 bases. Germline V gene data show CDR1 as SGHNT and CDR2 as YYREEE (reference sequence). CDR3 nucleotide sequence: TGTGCCAGCAGCTCAGGGGTAGGGGGGCTTAGCTCTGGGGCCAACGTCCTGACTTTC. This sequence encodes CASSSGVGGLSSGANVLTF.

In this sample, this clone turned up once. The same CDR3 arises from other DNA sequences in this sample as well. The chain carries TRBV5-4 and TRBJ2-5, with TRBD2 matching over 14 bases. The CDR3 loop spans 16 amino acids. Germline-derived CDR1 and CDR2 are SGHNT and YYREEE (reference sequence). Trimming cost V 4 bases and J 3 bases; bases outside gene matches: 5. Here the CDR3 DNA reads TGTGCCAGCAGCCCTGGGACTAGCGGGAGAGAAGAGACCCAGTACTTC. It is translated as CASSPGTSGREETQYF.

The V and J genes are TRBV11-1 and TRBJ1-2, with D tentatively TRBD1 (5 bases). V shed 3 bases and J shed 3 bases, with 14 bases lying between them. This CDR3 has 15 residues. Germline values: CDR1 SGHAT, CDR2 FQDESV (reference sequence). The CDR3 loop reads CASSFSHGADYGYTF. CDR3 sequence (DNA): TGTGCCAGCAGCTTCAGCCATGGGGCGGACTATGGCTACACCTTC.

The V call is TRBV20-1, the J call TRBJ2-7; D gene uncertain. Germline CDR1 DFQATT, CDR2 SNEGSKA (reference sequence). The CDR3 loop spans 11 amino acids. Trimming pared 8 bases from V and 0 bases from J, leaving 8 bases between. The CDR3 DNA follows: TGCAGTCCCTGGGCCTCCTACGAGCAGTACTTC. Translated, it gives CSPWASYEQYF.

CDR3: CASSASGRKAFF. CDR3 nucleotide sequence: TGTGCCAGCAGCGCTAGCGGGCGGAAAGCTTTCTTT. This chain links TRBV11-2 with TRBJ1-1; D is ambiguous. V was clipped by 5 bases and J by 9 bases, with 13 bases between them. CDR1 and CDR2 from the germline V gene are SGHAT and FQNNGV. The CDR3 is made up of 12 amino acids.

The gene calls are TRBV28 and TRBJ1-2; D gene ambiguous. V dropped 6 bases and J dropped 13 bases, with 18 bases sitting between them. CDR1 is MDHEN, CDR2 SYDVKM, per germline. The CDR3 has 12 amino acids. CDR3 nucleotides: TGTGCCAGCAGCCATACAGAGGTCTCCGGCACCTTC. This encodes CASSHTEVSGTF.

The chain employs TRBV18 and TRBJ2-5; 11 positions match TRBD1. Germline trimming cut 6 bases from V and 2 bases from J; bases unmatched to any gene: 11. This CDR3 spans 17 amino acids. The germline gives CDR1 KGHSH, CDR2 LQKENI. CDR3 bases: TGTGCCAGCTCGAATGTCCCGGGACAGGGGGTACAAGAGACCCAGTACTTC. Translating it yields CASSNVPGQGVQETQYF.

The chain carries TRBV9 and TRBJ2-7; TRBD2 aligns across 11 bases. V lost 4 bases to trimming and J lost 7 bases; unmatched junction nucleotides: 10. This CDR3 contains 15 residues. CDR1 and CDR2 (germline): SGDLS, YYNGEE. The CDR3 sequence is CASSPRTSGPGEQYF. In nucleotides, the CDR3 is TGTGCCAGCAGCCCCCGGACTAGCGGGCCGGGGGAGCAGTACTTC.

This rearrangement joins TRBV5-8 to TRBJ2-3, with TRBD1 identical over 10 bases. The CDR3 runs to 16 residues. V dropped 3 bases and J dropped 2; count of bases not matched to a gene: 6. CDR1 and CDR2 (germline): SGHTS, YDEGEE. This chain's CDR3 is CASSSGQGVVTDTQYF. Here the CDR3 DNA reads TGTGCCAGCAGCTCTGGACAGGGGGTAGTCACAGATACGCAGTATTTT. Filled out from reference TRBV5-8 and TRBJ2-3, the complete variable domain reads EAGVTQSPTHLIKTRGQQATLRCSPISGHTSVYWYQQALGLGLQFLLWYDEGEERNRGNFPPRFSGRQFPNYSSELNVNALELEDSALYLCASSSGQGVVTDTQYFGPGTRLTVL.

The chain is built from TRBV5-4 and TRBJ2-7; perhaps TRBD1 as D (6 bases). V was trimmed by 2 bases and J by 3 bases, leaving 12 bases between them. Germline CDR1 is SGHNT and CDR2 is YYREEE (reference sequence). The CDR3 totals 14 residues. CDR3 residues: CASSFMDRNYEQYF. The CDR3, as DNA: TGTGCCAGCAGCTTCATGGACAGAAACTACGAGCAGTACTTC.

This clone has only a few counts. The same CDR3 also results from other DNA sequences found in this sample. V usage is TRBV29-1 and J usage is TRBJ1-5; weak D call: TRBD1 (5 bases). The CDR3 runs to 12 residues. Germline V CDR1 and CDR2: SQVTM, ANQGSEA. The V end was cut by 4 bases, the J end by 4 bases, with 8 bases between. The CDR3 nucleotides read TGCAGCGTTGGGCAGGGAAATCAGCCCCAGCATTTT. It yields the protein CSVGQGNQPQHF.

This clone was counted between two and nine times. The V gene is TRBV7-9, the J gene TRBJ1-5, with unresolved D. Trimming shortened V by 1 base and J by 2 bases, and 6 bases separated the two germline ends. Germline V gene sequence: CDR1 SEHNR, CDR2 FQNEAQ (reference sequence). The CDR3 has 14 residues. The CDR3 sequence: CASSLGVRNQPQHF. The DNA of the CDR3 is TGTGCCAGCAGCTTAGGTGTCCGCAATCAGCCCCAGCATTTT.

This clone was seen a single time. The CDR3 loop is CASRGGRAVGGELFF. In DNA, the CDR3 is TGTGCCAGTCGCGGCGGGAGGGCCGTCGGGGGGGAGCTGTTTTTT. The genes are TRBV19 and TRBJ2-2; 9 bases are shared with TRBD2. The germline CDR1 and CDR2 sequences are LNHDA and SQIVND (reference sequence). This CDR3 spans 15 amino acids. J gave up 8 bases and V 8 bases, and 12 bases lay outside the gene matches.

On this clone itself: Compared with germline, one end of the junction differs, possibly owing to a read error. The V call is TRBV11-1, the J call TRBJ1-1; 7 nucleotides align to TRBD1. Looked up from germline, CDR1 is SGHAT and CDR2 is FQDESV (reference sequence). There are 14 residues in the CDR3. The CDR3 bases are TGTACCAGCAGCCGGGACAGAGGGACTACTGAAGCTTTCTTT. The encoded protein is CTSSRDRGTTEAFF. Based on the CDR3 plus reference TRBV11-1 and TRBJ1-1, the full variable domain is EAEVAQSPRYKITEKSQAVAFWCDPISGHATLYWYRQILGQGPELLVQFQDESVVDDSQLPKDRFSAERLKGVDSTLKIQPAELGDSAMYLCTSSRDRGTTEAFFGQGTRLTVV.

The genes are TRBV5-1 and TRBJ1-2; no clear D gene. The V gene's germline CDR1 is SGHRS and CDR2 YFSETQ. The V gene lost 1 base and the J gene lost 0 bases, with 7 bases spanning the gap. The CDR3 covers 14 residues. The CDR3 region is CASSLRSSNYGYTF. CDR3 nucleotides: TGCGCCAGCAGCTTGAGGTCATCTAACTATGGCTACACCTTC.

CDR3 nucleotides: TGCGCCAGCAGCTCTGGGACTAGGGTGGGGGAGCAGTTCTTC. This codes for CASSSGTRVGEQFF. This sequence joins TRBV5-1 and TRBJ2-1; 8 nucleotides line up with TRBD2. Germline-derived CDR1 and CDR2 are SGHRS and YFSETQ. V lost 3 bases to trimming and J lost 10 bases; unmatched junction nucleotides: 9. The CDR3 totals 14 residues. The full variable domain, its missing parts supplied by reference TRBV5-1 and TRBJ2-1, is KAGVTQTPRYLIKTRGQQVTLSCSPISGHRSVSWYQQTPGQGLQFLFEYFSETQRNKGNFPGRFSGRQFSNSRSEMNVSTLELGDSALYLCASSSGTRVGEQFFGPGTRLTVL.

Here the CDR3 DNA reads TGTGCCAGCAGCGTCTGGGTTAAGCTTGAAAAACTGTTTTTT. This gives the protein CASSVWVKLEKLFF. J is TRBJ1-4 and V is TRBV21-1. TRBV21-1 is termed a pseudogene. The CDR3 is 14 residues long.

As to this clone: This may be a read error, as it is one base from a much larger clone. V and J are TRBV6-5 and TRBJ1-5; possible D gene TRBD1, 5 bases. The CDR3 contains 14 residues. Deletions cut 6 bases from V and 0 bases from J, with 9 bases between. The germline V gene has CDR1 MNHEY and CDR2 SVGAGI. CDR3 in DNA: TGTGCCAGCAGCGGGGGGTATAGCAATCAGCCCCAGCATTTT. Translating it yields CASSGGYSNQPQHF.

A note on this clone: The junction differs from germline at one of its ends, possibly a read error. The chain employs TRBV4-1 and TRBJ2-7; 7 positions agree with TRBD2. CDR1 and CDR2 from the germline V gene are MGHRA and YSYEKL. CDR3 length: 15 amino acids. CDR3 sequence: CASSQGPAGSYEQYF. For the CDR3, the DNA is TGCGCCAGCAGTCAAGGTCCAGCGGGAAGCTACGAGCAGTACTTC.

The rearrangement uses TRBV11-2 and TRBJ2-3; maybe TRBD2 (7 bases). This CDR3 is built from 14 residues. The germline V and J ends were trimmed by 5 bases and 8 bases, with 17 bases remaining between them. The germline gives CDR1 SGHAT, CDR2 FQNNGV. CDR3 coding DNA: TGTGCCAGCAGCCAGAGGGGGGGTTTTGGTACGCAGTATTTT. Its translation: CASSQRGGFGTQYF. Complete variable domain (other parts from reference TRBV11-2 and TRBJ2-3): EAGVAQSPRYKIIEKRQSVAFWCNPISGHATLYWYQQILGQGPKLLIQFQNNGVVDDSQLPKDRFSAERLKGVDSTLKIQPAKLEDSAVYLCASSQRGGFGTQYFGPGTRLTVL.

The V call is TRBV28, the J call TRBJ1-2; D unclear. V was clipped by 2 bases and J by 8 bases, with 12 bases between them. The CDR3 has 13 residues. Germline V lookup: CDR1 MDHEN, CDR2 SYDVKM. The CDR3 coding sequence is TGTGCCAGCAGTTTAAGAACCTTTGGGGGCTACACCTTC. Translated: CASSLRTFGGYTF.

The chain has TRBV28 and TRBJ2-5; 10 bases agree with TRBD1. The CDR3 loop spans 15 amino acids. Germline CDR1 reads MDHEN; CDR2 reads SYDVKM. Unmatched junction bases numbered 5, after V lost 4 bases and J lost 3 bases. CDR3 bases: TGTGCCAGCAGTTCGGCGGGACAGGGGAAAGAGACCCAGTACTTC. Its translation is CASSSAGQGKETQYF.